This entry lists 10 T cell receptor beta chains sequenced from one sample in a study of OX40 agonist ivuxolimab in advanced cancers. Sequenced by immunoSEQ multiplex PCR; TCRdb stores in-frame clones only, minus some. The sample yields tens of thousands of clones, around 81% seen once. The source material was CD4+ or CD8+ T cells sorted from blood, sampled in a trial of the OX40 agonist ivuxolimab. The receptor set was obtained from an adult with an advanced solid tumor such as melanoma, head and neck, liver or kidney cancer.

The rearrangement uses TRBV10-3 and TRBJ1-1; possibly TRBD1 for D (5 bases). V lost 8 bases, J lost 5 bases, and 15 bases lay in between. Germline-derived CDR1 and CDR2 are ENHRY and SYGVKD. The CDR3 totals 13 residues. The CDR3 here is CAIAPRGGTEAFF. In DNA form, the CDR3 reads TGTGCCATCGCCCCAAGGGGAGGGACTGAAGCTTTCTTT.

There are a few counts of this clone. V gene TRBV6-6 combines with J gene TRBJ1-5, with D possibly TRBD1 on 6 matching bases. Germline assignment: CDR1 MNHNY and CDR2 SVGAGI (reference sequence). Trimming left V 2 bases short and J 0 bases short, with 8 bases between. The CDR3 length is 15 residues. CDR3: CASSYQGTSNQPQHF. DNA for the CDR3: TGTGCCAGCAGTTACCAGGGGACTAGCAATCAGCCCCAGCATTTT.

The gene calls are TRBV12-5 and TRBJ2-3, with D unresolved. V was trimmed by 8 bases and J by 0 bases, leaving 0 bases between them. The CDR3 totals 10 residues. Germline CDR1 is LGHNT and CDR2 is FRNRAP. The CDR3 loop is CASSTDTQYF. DNA of the CDR3: TGTGCTAGTAGCACAGATACGCAGTATTTT. Variable domain in full (rest from reference TRBV12-5 and TRBJ2-3): DARVTQTPRHKVTEMGQEVTMRCQPILGHNTVFWYRQTMMQGLELLAYFRNRAPLDDSGMPKDRFSAEMPDATLATLKIQPSEPRDSAVYFCASSTDTQYFGPGTRLTVL.

The rearrangement uses TRBV7-8 and TRBJ1-6; 11 bases line up with TRBD1. The CDR3 has 16 residues. Looked up from germline, CDR1 is SGHVS and CDR2 is FQNEAQ. Trimming took 5 bases from V and 6 from J; bases not matched to a gene: 6. The CDR3: CASSLRTGGRNSPLHF. The CDR3 region has the DNA TGTGCCAGCAGCCTGCGGACAGGGGGCCGTAATTCACCCCTCCACTTT.

The chain joins TRBV5-1 to TRBJ1-4; TRBD1 matches at 7 bases. CDR3 size: 16 residues. Germline CDR1 and CDR2: SGHRS and YFSETQ. V trimming: 3 bases; J trimming: 2 bases; junction bases outside the gene matches: 7. CDR3 bases: TGCGCCAGCAGCTCCGGGGCGACAGGGACTAATGAAAAACTGTTTTTT. Protein product: CASSSGATGTNEKLFF.

CDR3 in DNA: TGCAGCGTCCCTACCGTAACCGGGACAGGGAATGTGGATACGCAGTATTTT. Translating it yields CSVPTVTGTGNVDTQYF. The chain links TRBV29-1 to TRBJ2-3; TRBD1 aligns across 9 bases. The V and J ends lost 6 bases and 6 bases, in that order; junction bases with no gene match: 19. Germline V gene data show CDR1 as SQVTM and CDR2 as ANQGSEA. This CDR3 contains 17 residues.

The chain combines TRBV7-2 with TRBJ2-3, with TRBD2 identical over 7 bases. The CDR3 runs 16 residues. CDR1 is SGHTA, CDR2 FQGNSA, per germline. The V segment lost 5 bases and the J segment 0 bases; nucleotides outside the gene matches: 8. CDR3 residues: CASSNVGTMSTDTQYF. CDR3 in DNA: TGTGCCAGCAGCAATGTCGGGACTATGAGCACAGATACGCAGTATTTT.

The chain is built from TRBV5-1 and TRBJ1-5; D possibly corresponds to TRBD1 (5 bases). V was cut by 0 bases and J by 2 bases, with 9 bases left in between. The germline V gene encodes CDR1 SGHRS and CDR2 YFSETQ. The CDR3 has 15 residues. In nucleotides, the CDR3 is TGCGCCAGCAGCTTGGAACCCAGGGGCAATCAGCCCCAGCATTTT. The encoded protein is CASSLEPRGNQPQHF.

V gene TRBV6-1 combines with J gene TRBJ2-2; D is perhaps TRBD1 or TRBD2 (5 bases each). Germline V gene sequence: CDR1 MNHNS, CDR2 SASEGT. V dropped 0 bases and J dropped 8 bases, with 7 bases sitting between them. The CDR3 spans 13 residues. The CDR3 sequence is CASSEAREGELFF. Written as DNA, the CDR3 is TGTGCCAGCAGTGAAGCCAGGGAGGGGGAGCTGTTTTTT.

In its sample, this clone was seen once. The gene calls are TRBV5-4 and TRBJ1-2; D not resolved. The V gene lost 4 bases and the J gene lost 6 bases, with 19 bases spanning the gap. CDR3 length equals 15 residues. Per the germline V gene, CDR1 is SGHNT and CDR2 is YYREEE (reference sequence). The CDR3 DNA is TGTGCCAGCAGCGCCTTGAGGCTGGGAGTGGATGGCTACACCTTC. The encoded protein is CASSALRLGVDGYTF.